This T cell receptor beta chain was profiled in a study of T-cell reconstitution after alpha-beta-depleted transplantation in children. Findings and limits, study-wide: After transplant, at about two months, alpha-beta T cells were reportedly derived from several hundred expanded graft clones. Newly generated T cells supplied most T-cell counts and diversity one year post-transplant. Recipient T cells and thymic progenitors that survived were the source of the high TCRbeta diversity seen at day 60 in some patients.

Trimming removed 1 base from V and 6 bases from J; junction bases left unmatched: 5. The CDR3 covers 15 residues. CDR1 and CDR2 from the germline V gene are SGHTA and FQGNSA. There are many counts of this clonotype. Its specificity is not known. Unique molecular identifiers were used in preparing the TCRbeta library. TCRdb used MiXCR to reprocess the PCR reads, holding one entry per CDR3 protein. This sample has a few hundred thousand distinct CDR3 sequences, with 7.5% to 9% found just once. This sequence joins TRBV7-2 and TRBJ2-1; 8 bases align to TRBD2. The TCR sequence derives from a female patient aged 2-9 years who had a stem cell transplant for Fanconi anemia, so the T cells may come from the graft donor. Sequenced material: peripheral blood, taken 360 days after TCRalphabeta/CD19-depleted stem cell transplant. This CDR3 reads CASSLDGRAINEQFF. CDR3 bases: TGTGCCAGCAGCTTAGACGGGAGGGCAATCAATGAGCAGTTCTTC.